The clone carrying this T cell receptor (beta chain) was detected a few times. Antigen: not known. These data are taken from a study of cytomegalovirus exposure and HLA in healthy donors. V was cut by 3 bases and J by 0 bases, with 7 bases left in between. The V gene's germline CDR1 is SGHNT and CDR2 YYREEE (reference sequence). The CDR3 totals 13 residues. The study ran its PCR with 60 Vbeta and 13 Jbeta primers. Profiling relied on immunoSEQ multiplex PCR, and the TCRdb table lists in-frame clones only, not all of them. The data show around 65,000 clones, approximately 60% seen once. Study-wide points: Cytomegalovirus status was reportedly diagnosed by the classifier with high sensitivity and specificity.

The receptor comes from a man younger than 45 in good health and CMV-seronegative. The sequenced sample consisted of PBMCs. The V and J genes are TRBV5-4 and TRBJ2-7; D unclear. For the CDR3, the DNA is TGTGCCAGCAGCTACCCGAGCTCCTACGAGCAGTACTTC. Translated, it gives CASSYPSSYEQYF. Full variable domain (outside the CDR3, taken from reference TRBV5-4 and TRBJ2-7): ETGVTQSPTHLIKTRGQQVTLRCSSQSGHNTVSWYQQALGQGPQFIFQYYREEENGRGNFPPRFSGLQFPNYSSELNVNALELDDSALYLCASSYPSSYEQYFGPGTRLTVT.